This entry lists 15 T cell receptor beta chains sequenced from one sample in a study of cytomegalovirus exposure and HLA in healthy donors. 13 Jbeta primers and 60 Vbeta primers were used for the PCR. Produced via immunoSEQ multiplex PCR; TCRdb's table is partial and in-frame only. This table lists 65,000 to 90,000 clones. Sequences were obtained from PBMCs. The receptors shown here come from a man aged 35-49 years in good health and CMV-seronegative.

The J gene is TRBJ2-6, the V gene TRBV27; D not certain. The CDR3 loop spans 14 amino acids. Germline V lookup: CDR1 MNHEY, CDR2 SMNVEV (reference sequence). Between the trimmed V and J ends, which lost 5 bases and 0 bases, there was a span of 5 bases. The CDR3 loop reads CASSPYSGANVLTF. The CDR3 coding sequence is TGTGCCAGCAGTCCGTACTCTGGGGCCAACGTCCTGACTTTC.

The chain combines TRBV29-1 with TRBJ2-5; possible D gene TRBD1, 6 bases. The J call is in doubt because the DNA end fits TRBJ2-7 better. The CDR3 has 12 amino acids. Germline lookup yields CDR1 SQVTM and CDR2 ANQGSEA. Written as DNA, the CDR3 is TGCAGCGTTGAACAGGGGAACCACGAGCAGTACTTC. As protein: CSVEQGNHEQYF.

The J gene is TRBJ2-7, the V gene TRBV7-9, with 7 bases fitting TRBD1. Germline V CDR1 and CDR2: SEHNR, FQNEAQ (reference sequence). V was clipped by 5 bases and J by 2 bases; unmatched bases: 3. The CDR3 is made up of 13 amino acids. The CDR3 bases are TGTGCCAGCAGCCTGACAGGGACCTACGAGCAGTACTTC. It codes for CASSLTGTYEQYF.

The gene calls are TRBV30 and TRBJ1-5, with D possibly matching TRBD1 (5 bases). Germline CDR1 and CDR2: GTSNPN and SVGIG (reference sequence). V gave up 3 bases and J gave up 7 bases, with 19 bases separating them. This CDR3 contains 15 residues. CDR3 bases: TGTGCCTGGAGCTCCCCTTTGGGAGGGGCACAGCCCCAGCATTTT. Translation: CAWSSPLGGAQPQHF.

V is TRBV19 and J is TRBJ1-2; no clear D. The CDR3 totals 14 residues. Trimming removed 1 base at V and 1 base at J, with 7 bases between. Germline V gene lookup returns CDR1 LNHDA and CDR2 SQIVND (reference sequence). CDR3 residues: CASSIGQNNYGYTF. In DNA form, the CDR3 reads TGTGCCAGTAGTATAGGGCAGAATAACTATGGCTACACCTTC.

V gene TRBV27 combines with J gene TRBJ2-7, with TRBD1 matching 8 bases. With V trimmed by 6 bases and J by 0 bases, 10 bases remained unmatched. The CDR3 contains 16 residues. Per the germline V gene, CDR1 is MNHEY and CDR2 is SMNVEV (reference sequence). The DNA of the CDR3 is TGTGCCAGCAGCACCAAACAGGGGGTATTCTCCTACGAGCAGTACTTC. This translates into CASSTKQGVFSYEQYF.

Points on this clone: In the same sample, other DNA sequences code for this CDR3. The chain is built from TRBV4-1 and TRBJ1-5; D is possibly TRBD1 (5 bases). V was shortened by 3 bases and J by 2 bases, with 14 bases between the two germline ends. Germline CDR1 MGHRA, CDR2 YSYEKL. CDR3 size: 16 residues. CDR3 loop: CASSQGRGGGNQPQHF. CDR3 coding DNA: TGCGCCAGCAGCCAGGGACGGGGAGGGGGCAATCAGCCCCAGCATTTT.

The rearrangement joins TRBV15 to TRBJ1-5, with D tentatively TRBD1 (5 bases). The germline V and J ends were trimmed by 5 bases and 5 bases, with 19 bases remaining between them. The CDR3 consists of 16 residues. The germline CDR1 and CDR2 sequences are LNHNV and YYDKDF (reference sequence). CDR3 loop: CATSPQDKGPHQPQHF. CDR3 in DNA: TGTGCCACCAGCCCGCAGGACAAGGGGCCGCATCAGCCCCAGCATTTT.

The chain links TRBV12-2 to TRBJ2-7; the tabulated D call, TRBD2, remains unverified against the DNA. TRBV12-2 is shown as a pseudogene. The CDR3 is made up of 11 amino acids. CDR3 DNA: TGTGCAAGTCGCTTACTCGGGGAGCAGTACTTC. It encodes CASRLLGEQYF.

The chain joins TRBV29-1 to TRBJ2-3, with no clear D. V was cut by 1 base and J by 2 bases, with 10 bases left in between. The CDR3 is 14 amino acids. The germline gives CDR1 SQVTM, CDR2 ANQGSEA. CDR3 in amino acids: CSVEASVITDTQYF. The CDR3 coding sequence is TGCAGCGTTGAAGCAAGCGTAATCACAGATACGCAGTATTTT.

J is TRBJ2-3 and V is TRBV9, with TRBD2 matching 10 bases. The trim removed 0 bases at V and 3 bases at J, leaving 7 bases unmatched. CDR1 SGDLS and CDR2 YYNGEE come from the germline V gene. The CDR3 loop spans 17 amino acids. CDR3: CASSVGAGGPATDTQYF. CDR3 nucleotides: TGTGCCAGCAGCGTAGGAGCGGGGGGGCCTGCAACAGATACGCAGTATTTT.

DNA of the CDR3: TGTGCCAGCAGCCCGAGCACAGGCCCCGTAAGGGACGAGCAGTACTTC. This gives the protein CASSPSTGPVRDEQYF. This rearrangement joins TRBV5-6 to TRBJ2-7; TRBD1 is a possible D gene (5 bases). V lost 4 bases, J lost 5 bases, and 22 bases lay in between. Per the germline V gene, CDR1 is SGHDT and CDR2 is YYEEEE. This CDR3 spans 16 amino acids.

The V gene is TRBV27, the J gene TRBJ2-7, with D perhaps matching TRBD2 (7 bases). The V gene lost 2 bases and the J gene lost 2 bases, with 16 bases spanning the gap. The CDR3 has 16 amino acids. The germline gives CDR1 MNHEY, CDR2 SMNVEV (reference sequence). DNA for the CDR3: TGTGCCAGCAGTTTAGACGGGGGGCTCTGGGCCTACGAGCAGTACTTC. Its protein is CASSLDGGLWAYEQYF.

The rearrangement links TRBV12-5 to TRBJ1-1; 8 nucleotides line up with TRBD1. The CDR3 runs to 16 residues. The V gene end was trimmed by 1 base and the J gene end by 2 bases; junction bases not matched to a gene: 6. Germline lookup yields CDR1 LGHNT and CDR2 FRNRAP. The CDR3 bases are TGTGCTAGTGGTTTGGACCGGGGACAGGTTAACACTGAAGCTTTCTTT. Protein product: CASGLDRGQVNTEAFF.

The gene calls are TRBV6-4 and TRBJ1-2, with 9 nucleotides matching TRBD1. Germline CDR1 reads MRHNA; CDR2 reads SNTAGT. Trimming cost V 5 bases and J 2 bases; bases outside gene matches: 3. CDR3 length: 14 residues. The CDR3 is CASSPGTGNYGYTF. As DNA, the CDR3 is TGTGCCAGCAGTCCCGGGACAGGGAACTATGGCTACACCTTC.